This passage covers 11 T cell receptor beta chains from one sample sequenced in a study of T cells in Graves' hyperthyroidism and ophthalmopathy. RNA transcripts were the template for amplifying TCR beta CDR3 regions. TCR CDR3 underwent first-round RT-PCR with the HTBI primer set. MiXCR was run by TCRdb on the multiplex PCR reads, yielding one entry per CDR3 protein. The top ten clones hold roughly 33% of a sample with around 300,000 distinct CDR3 sequences, roughly 13% of them seen once. Source material: blood. All receptors come from a woman between 40 and 50 years old with Graves' ophthalmopathy.

The table lists this clonotype with a few counts. The chain uses TRBV6-1 and TRBJ1-4; possible D gene TRBD1, 5 bases. Trimming removed 6 bases at V and 7 bases at J, with 18 bases between. This CDR3 is 15 amino acids long. Germline loops: CDR1 MNHNS, CDR2 SASEGT. The DNA of the CDR3 is TGTGCCAGCAGCGGGGGAGGGGTGCTGGGTGAAAAACTGTTTTTT. This gives the protein CASSGGGVLGEKLFF.

A few counts support this clonotype. This chain connects TRBV5-1 to TRBJ2-3; 13 nucleotides line up with TRBD2. Germline V CDR1 and CDR2: SGHRS, YFSETQ. The CDR3 has 16 amino acids. With 4 bases clipped from V and 0 bases from J, the junction kept 2 bases outside the gene matches. The CDR3 sequence: CASSGGLAGSTDTQYF. CDR3 nucleotide sequence: TGCGCCAGCAGCGGGGGACTAGCGGGGAGCACAGATACGCAGTATTTT.

The J gene is TRBJ1-5, the V gene TRBV19, with 7 bases aligning to TRBD1. The CDR3 covers 18 residues. Looked up from germline, CDR1 is LNHDA and CDR2 is SQIVND (reference sequence). V was clipped by 4 bases and J by 2 bases; unmatched bases: 14. CDR3 amino acids: CASSNIGTNRGGNQPQHF. The CDR3 nucleotides read TGTGCCAGTAGTAATATTGGGACTAACAGGGGCGGCAATCAGCCCCAGCATTTT.

This clonotype has at least ten counts. For the CDR3, the DNA is TGTGCCAGCACTCTAGGCCAGTTCGGTGGCTACACCTTC. This gives the protein CASTLGQFGGYTF. The V and J genes are TRBV6-2 or TRBV6-3 and TRBJ1-2; D ambiguous. CDR1 is MNHEY and CDR2 is SVGEGT in the germline V gene. Trimming stripped 7 bases from V and 7 bases from J, with 16 bases between. There are 13 residues in the CDR3.

The CDR3 protein is CATSRDQGGETQYF. As DNA, the CDR3 is TGTGCCACCAGCAGAGACCAGGGGGGAGAGACCCAGTACTTC. This chain joins TRBV15 and TRBJ2-5; tentative D call: TRBD1 (7 bases). Germline assignment: CDR1 LNHNV and CDR2 YYDKDF (reference sequence). The CDR3 totals 14 residues. V was pared by 0 bases and J by 4 bases, with 9 bases between.

V gene TRBV5-4 combines with J gene TRBJ2-3, with 12 bases identical to TRBD1. The J segment lost 5 bases and the V segment lost 4 bases, leaving 11 bases of the junction unmatched. The CDR3 contains 17 residues. The germline V gene encodes CDR1 SGHNT and CDR2 YYREEE (reference sequence). CDR3 coding DNA: TGTGCCAGCAGCCGTCCCGGGACAGGGGGCGGTGGAGATACGCAGTATTTT. It encodes CASSRPGTGGGGDTQYF. Filled out from reference TRBV5-4 and TRBJ2-3, the complete variable domain reads ETGVTQSPTHLIKTRGQQVTLRCSSQSGHNTVSWYQQALGQGPQFIFQYYREEENGRGNFPPRFSGLQFPNYSSELNVNALELDDSALYLCASSRPGTGGGGDTQYFGPGTRLTVL.

This clonotype was observed many times. The chain employs TRBV12-3 or TRBV12-4 and TRBJ2-1; 7 bases map to TRBD2. V gave up 3 bases and J gave up 5 bases; unmatched junction bases: 4. The length of the CDR3 is 14 residues. The CDR3 DNA follows: TGTGCCAGCAGTTTTGGGGGGGGGGACAATGAGCAGTTCTTC. As protein: CASSFGGGDNEQFF.

CDR3 bases: TGTGCCAGCAGCCGACTAGACTCAGCCGGGGAGCTGTTTTTT. It yields the protein CASSRLDSAGELFF. The chain combines TRBV14 with TRBJ2-2; TRBD2 might be the D (6 bases). The germline V gene encodes CDR1 SGHDN and CDR2 FVKESK. With 4 bases removed from V and 6 bases from J, the gap between germline ends came to 12 bases. The CDR3 sequence is 14 residues long.

A few counts support this clonotype. This clone may be a read error of a much larger clone one base away. The chain joins TRBV7-3 to TRBJ2-7; 11 bases are shared with TRBD2. This CDR3 comprises 14 residues. CDR1 is SGHTA, CDR2 FQGTGA, per germline. CDR3 sequence reads: CASRLAGGSHEQYF. In DNA form, the CDR3 reads TGTGCCAGCAGGCTAGCGGGGGGCTCCCACGAGCAGTACTTC.

The chain couples TRBV12-3 or TRBV12-4 to TRBJ2-2, with no clear D. The CDR3 extends over 14 amino acids. V lost 7 bases, J lost 1 base, and 10 bases lay in between. CDR3 DNA sequence: TGTGCCAGCACCCGACTCCAGAACACCGGGGAGCTGTTTTTT. Amino acid sequence: CASTRLQNTGELFF.

This clonotype was observed at least ten times. This sequence joins TRBV24-1 and TRBJ2-6; D perhaps matches TRBD1 (6 bases). Looked up from germline, CDR1 is KGHDR and CDR2 is SFDVKD. V lost 4 bases to trimming and J lost 0 bases, with 9 bases between them. The CDR3 covers 16 residues. CDR3 region: CATSDPTGSGANVLTF. For the CDR3, the DNA is TGTGCCACCAGTGACCCGACAGGCTCTGGGGCCAACGTCCTGACTTTC.